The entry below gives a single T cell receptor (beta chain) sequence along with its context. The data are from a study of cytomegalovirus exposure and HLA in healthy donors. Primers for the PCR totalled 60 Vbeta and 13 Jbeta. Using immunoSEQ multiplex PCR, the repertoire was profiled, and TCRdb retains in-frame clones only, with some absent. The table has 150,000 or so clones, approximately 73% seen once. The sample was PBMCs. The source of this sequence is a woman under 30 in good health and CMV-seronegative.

The CDR3 loop is CASSLEGQAMFEQFF. CDR3 nucleotides: TGTGCCAGCAGCTTAGAAGGACAGGCGATGTTCGAGCAGTTCTTC. The chain couples TRBV7-2 to TRBJ2-1, with TRBD1 matching 7 bases. This CDR3 is built from 15 residues. V gave up 1 base and J gave up 10 bases; unmatched junction bases: 10. CDR1 is SGHTA and CDR2 is FQGNSA in the germline V gene.